The 18 T cell receptor beta chains listed next were all sequenced from one sample in a study of identical twins. TCRdb reprocessed the 5' RACE reads via MiXCR and lists one record per CDR3 protein. In the table there are 500,000 to 650,000 distinct CDR3 sequences, approximately 20% of which are singletons. The same data also contributed to another study, on yellow fever vaccine responses in identical twins.

The sample comprised CD4+ T cells sorted from blood. These receptors came from a young woman in good health.

This clonotype was counted once. The rearrangement links TRBV15 to TRBJ2-5; 9 nucleotides align to TRBD2. The CDR3 is 16 residues long. V was clipped by 0 bases and J by 1 base; unmatched bases: 3. The germline gives CDR1 LNHNV, CDR2 YYDKDF (reference sequence). Here the CDR3 DNA reads TGTGCCACCAGCAGAGAACCGACTAGCGGCCAAGAGACCCAGTACTTC. Translated: CATSREPTSGQETQYF.

CDR3 bases: TGTGCCAGCAGCCCCGGCGGGACAGAATACAATGAGCAGTTCTTC. Amino acid sequence: CASSPGGTEYNEQFF. The J gene is TRBJ2-1, the V gene TRBV7-9; weak D call: TRBD1 (7 bases). Germline V CDR1 and CDR2: SEHNR, FQNEAQ (reference sequence). This CDR3 contains 15 residues. V was shortened by 5 bases and J by 4 bases, with 15 bases between the two germline ends.

This clonotype was found a few times. The chain couples TRBV20-1 to TRBJ2-1; a possible D gene is TRBD1 (5 bases). CDR1 DFQATT and CDR2 SNEGSKA come from the germline V gene (reference sequence). This CDR3 has 12 amino acids. V was cut by 6 bases and J by 3 bases, with 9 bases left in between. The CDR3 is CSAPGRYNEQFF. In nucleotides, the CDR3 is TGCAGTGCACCAGGGCGCTACAATGAGCAGTTCTTC.

V usage is TRBV6-4 and J usage is TRBJ1-6; no reliable D call. The CDR3 has 13 amino acids. Germline CDR1 reads MRHNA; CDR2 reads SNTAGT. Trimming cost V 9 bases and J 1 base, with 7 bases left between them. CDR3 sequence (DNA): TGTGCCAGTCGGCCATCCTATAATTCACCCCTCCACTTT. It is translated as CASRPSYNSPLHF.

The chain links TRBV3-1 to TRBJ1-4; no clear D gene. Germline CDR1 LGHDT, CDR2 YNNKEL (reference sequence). The length of the CDR3 is 14 residues. The germline V and J ends were trimmed by 2 bases and 8 bases, with 12 bases remaining between them. This CDR3 reads CASSQWGSGEKLFF. For the CDR3, the DNA is TGTGCCAGCAGCCAATGGGGATCTGGGGAAAAACTGTTTTTT.

There are a few counts of this clonotype. One junction end disagrees with the germline gene, perhaps due to a read error. The chain joins TRBV27 to TRBJ1-2; D is unclear. The CDR3 is made up of 14 amino acids. Germline lookup yields CDR1 MNHEY and CDR2 SMNVEV (reference sequence). CDR3 nucleotides: TGTGCCAGCAGATTATTCGCCGCCGACCATGGCTACACCTTC. As protein: CASRLFAADHGYTF.

This clonotype turned up a few times. The chain recombines TRBV5-1 with TRBJ1-1; D gene uncertain. This CDR3 spans 13 amino acids. Germline V CDR1 and CDR2: SGHRS, YFSETQ. The V end was cut by 4 bases, the J end by 0 bases, with 7 bases between. The CDR3, as DNA: TGCGCCAGCAGCCTAAACATGAACACTGAAGCTTTCTTT. Translating gives CASSLNMNTEAFF.

The chain recombines TRBV20-1 with TRBJ2-1; 7 nucleotides agree with TRBD1. V dropped 3 bases and J dropped 8; count of bases not matched to a gene: 10. CDR3 length: 14 amino acids. Per the germline V gene, CDR1 is DFQATT and CDR2 is SNEGSKA (reference sequence). The CDR3 protein is CSARATGWAYEQFF. The CDR3 nucleotides read TGCAGTGCTAGGGCGACAGGGTGGGCCTATGAGCAGTTCTTC.

This clonotype was counted between two and nine times. This chain's CDR3 is CASSLSKDSGRDYEQYF. The DNA for the CDR3 is TGCGCCAGCAGCTTGTCCAAGGACTCCGGGAGGGACTACGAGCAGTACTTC. The chain uses TRBV5-1 and TRBJ2-7, with 8 nucleotides matching TRBD2. This CDR3 region has 17 residues. Germline CDR1 reads SGHRS; CDR2 reads YFSETQ. Germline trimming cut 1 base from V and 3 bases from J; bases unmatched to any gene: 12. Supplemented by reference TRBV5-1 and TRBJ2-7, the full variable domain reads KAGVTQTPRYLIKTRGQQVTLSCSPISGHRSVSWYQQTPGQGLQFLFEYFSETQRNKGNFPGRFSGRQFSNSRSEMNVSTLELGDSALYLCASSLSKDSGRDYEQYFGPGTRLTVT.

The table lists this clonotype with a few counts. This chain uses TRBV5-1 with TRBJ2-3; TRBD1 might be the D (6 bases). V was shortened by 0 bases and J by 0 bases, with 17 bases between the two germline ends. CDR3 length: 18 residues. CDR1 is SGHRS and CDR2 is YFSETQ in the germline V gene. CDR3 nucleotides: TGCGCCAGCAGCTTGGGACGGGTCTCCAGGGGCAGCACAGATACGCAGTATTTT. This sequence encodes CASSLGRVSRGSTDTQYF.

This clonotype was seen a few times. The chain employs TRBV12-3 or TRBV12-4 and TRBJ2-3; TRBD1 agrees at 8 bases. This CDR3 contains 16 residues. V was pared by 1 base and J by 1 base, with 4 bases of the junction left unmatched. DNA of the CDR3: TGTGCCAGCAGTTTAGGAGGACAGGGACGCACAGATACGCAGTATTTT. Its protein product is CASSLGGQGRTDTQYF.

This clonotype was picked up a small number of times. The rearrangement links TRBV7-9 to TRBJ2-4; TRBD2 aligns across 13 bases. This CDR3 spans 15 amino acids. CDR1 is SEHNR and CDR2 is FQNEAQ in the germline V gene (reference sequence). With V trimmed by 3 bases and J by 10 bases, 6 bases remained unmatched. This CDR3 reads CASSFGTSGNFIQYF. The DNA for the CDR3 is TGTGCCAGCAGCTTTGGGACTAGCGGGAACTTTATTCAGTACTTC.

This chain's CDR3 is CASSLSAGAAETQYF. The CDR3 coding sequence is TGTGCCAGCAGCTTATCAGCGGGGGCCGCCGAGACCCAGTACTTC. The chain uses TRBV7-9 and TRBJ2-5; 8 positions agree with TRBD2. The CDR3 is made up of 15 amino acids. Trimming removed 2 bases from V and 5 bases from J; junction bases left unmatched: 7. Germline loops: CDR1 SEHNR, CDR2 FQNEAQ (reference sequence).

This clonotype turned up a few times. The chain employs TRBV5-5 and TRBJ1-2, with D possibly TRBD1 on 5 matching bases. Looked up from germline, CDR1 is SGHKS and CDR2 is YYEKEE (reference sequence). Trimming removed 4 bases at V and 2 bases at J, with 15 bases between. The CDR3 extends over 15 amino acids. CDR3 sequence reads: CASSVGPGANYGYTF. The CDR3 DNA is TGTGCCAGCAGCGTTGGGCCTGGGGCCAACTATGGCTACACCTTC.

The V call is TRBV3-1, the J call TRBJ2-2, with 7 bases identical to TRBD2. With V trimmed by 4 bases and J by 5 bases, 10 bases remained unmatched. Germline loops: CDR1 LGHDT, CDR2 YNNKEL (reference sequence). This CDR3 has 16 amino acids. CDR3 loop: CASSPQSGVRTGELFF. The CDR3 DNA reads TGTGCCAGCAGCCCCCAAAGCGGGGTACGAACCGGGGAGCTGTTTTTT.

This clonotype showed up just a few times. The V and J genes are TRBV5-6 and TRBJ2-1, with 7 bases identical to TRBD1. Germline V gives CDR1 SGHDT, CDR2 YYEEEE. This CDR3 is 16 amino acids long. Losses at the gene ends were 3 bases for V and 2 bases for J; bases not matched to a gene: 8. As DNA, the CDR3 is TGTGCCAGCAGCTCCCGACAGGGTGTTCCCTACAATGAGCAGTTCTTC. Protein product: CASSSRQGVPYNEQFF.

This clonotype was recorded a few times. In DNA form, the CDR3 reads TGTGCCAGCAGCTTAATGCCGACGACAACTAATGAAAAACTGTTTTTT. Its protein is CASSLMPTTTNEKLFF. The chain employs TRBV7-2 and TRBJ1-4, with D unresolved. The CDR3 contains 16 residues. Germline CDR1 and CDR2: SGHTA and FQGNSA. Between the trimmed V and J ends, which lost 2 bases and 0 bases, there was a span of 10 bases.

V usage is TRBV5-4 and J usage is TRBJ2-2; 8 bases align to TRBD2. The CDR3 runs 16 residues. With V trimmed by 7 bases and J by 5 bases, 13 bases remained unmatched. Germline values: CDR1 SGHNT, CDR2 YYREEE (reference sequence). The CDR3 DNA sequence: TGTGCCAGCGGAGGGCGTCGGGAGGGCGAGACCGGGGAGCTGTTTTTT. Translation gives CASGGRREGETGELFF.